The following is a T cell receptor beta chain sequence with its context. What it recognizes is unknown. Trimming took 4 bases from V and 10 from J, leaving 19 bases between them. This CDR3 is 15 amino acids long. CDR1 is LGHNA, CDR2 YSLEER, per germline. This sample was included in a study of shared clonotypes between healthy human individuals. Naive CD8 cells comprised CD45RO-negative, CCR7-positively selected cells, excluding terminally differentiated effector memory CD45RA+ cells. Here immunoSEQ multiplex PCR was the method, and the copy in TCRdb shows in-frame clones only, minus some. This table has roughly 1,800,000 clones, about 95% appearing once. Notes on the study in general: Richness estimates generally favored naive over memory subsets.

The receptor's source is a man aged 18 to 30 in good health. The chain joins TRBV4-3 to TRBJ1-4; possibly TRBD1 for D (6 bases). The specimen sequenced was naive CD8+ T cells sorted from blood. CDR3 region: CASSRVLGVGGKLFF. For the CDR3, the DNA is TGCGCCAGCAGCCGAGTCTTGGGGGTAGGGGGAAAACTGTTTTTT.